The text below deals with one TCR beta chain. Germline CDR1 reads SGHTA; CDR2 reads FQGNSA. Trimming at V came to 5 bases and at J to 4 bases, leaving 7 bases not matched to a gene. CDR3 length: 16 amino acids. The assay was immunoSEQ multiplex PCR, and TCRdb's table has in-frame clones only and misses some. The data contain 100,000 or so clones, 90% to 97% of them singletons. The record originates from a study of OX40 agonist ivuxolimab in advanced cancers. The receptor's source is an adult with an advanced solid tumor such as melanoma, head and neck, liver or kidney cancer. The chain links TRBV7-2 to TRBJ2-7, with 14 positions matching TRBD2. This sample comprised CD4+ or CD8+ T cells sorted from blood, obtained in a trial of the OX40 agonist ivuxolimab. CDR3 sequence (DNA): TGTGCCAGCAGCCCCAGACTAGCGGGAGGGCTATACGAGCAGTACTTC. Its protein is CASSPRLAGGLYEQYF.